This T cell receptor beta chain came from a study of T cells after yellow fever vaccination. Only a few counts were recorded for this clonotype. The target antigen is unknown. This CDR3 region has 11 residues. Germline lookup yields CDR1 SGHTA and CDR2 FQGNSA. With 2 bases removed from V and 6 bases from J, the gap between germline ends came to 5 bases. Researchers made TCR cDNA using 5'RACE template switching, and this step added a universal primer site and UMIs. TCRdb fed the 5' RACE reads into MiXCR, producing one record per CDR3 protein. Among 310,000 or so distinct CDR3 sequences listed, about 6.9% were seen once. Overall study results and limits: One caveat is that FACS-sorted repertoires could contain abundant clonotypes contaminating from the bulk population.

The sequence came from a young man who received the YFV17D yellow fever vaccine. The chain recombines TRBV7-2 with TRBJ2-7; no reliable D call. The source material was PBMCs, sampled about 41 days after the first yellow fever vaccination. The chain's CDR3 is CASSLPGEQYF. CDR3 nucleotides: TGTGCCAGCAGCTTACCGGGCGAGCAGTACTTC.